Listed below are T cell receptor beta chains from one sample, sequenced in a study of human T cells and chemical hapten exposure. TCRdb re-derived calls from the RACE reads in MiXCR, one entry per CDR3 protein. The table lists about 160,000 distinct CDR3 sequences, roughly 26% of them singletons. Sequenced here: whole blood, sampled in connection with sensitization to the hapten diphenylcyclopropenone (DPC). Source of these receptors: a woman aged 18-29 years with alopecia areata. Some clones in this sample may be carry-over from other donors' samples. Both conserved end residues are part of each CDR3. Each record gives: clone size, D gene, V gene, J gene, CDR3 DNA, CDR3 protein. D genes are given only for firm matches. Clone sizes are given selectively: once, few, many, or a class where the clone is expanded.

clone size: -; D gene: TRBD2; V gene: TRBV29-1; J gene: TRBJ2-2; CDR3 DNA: TGCAGCGTTTCCGGGACTAGCGGTACGAACACCGGGGAGCTGTTTTTT; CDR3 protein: CSVSGTSGTNTGELFF
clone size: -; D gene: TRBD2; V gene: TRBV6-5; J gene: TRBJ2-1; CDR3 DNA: TGTGCCAGCCAAGTAGCGGGGGGGTCGAATGAGCAGTTCTTC; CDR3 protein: CASQVAGGSNEQFF
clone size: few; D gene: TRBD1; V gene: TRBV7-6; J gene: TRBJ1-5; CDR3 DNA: TGTGCCAGCAGCCGGGACAGGAATCAGCCCCAGCATTTT; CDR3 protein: CASSRDRNQPQHF
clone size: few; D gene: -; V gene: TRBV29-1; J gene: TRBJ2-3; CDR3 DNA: TGCAGCACCACCCGGGGGACAGATACGCAGTATTTT; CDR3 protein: CSTTRGTDTQYF
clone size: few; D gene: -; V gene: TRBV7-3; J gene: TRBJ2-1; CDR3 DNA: TGTGCCAGCAGCTTAAGCCTAGCCAATGAGCAGTTCTTC; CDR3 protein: CASSLSLANEQFF
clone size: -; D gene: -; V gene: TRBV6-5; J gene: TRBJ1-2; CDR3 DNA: TGTGCCAGCAGTTACCGGACGGAAGGAACAGAGGGCTACACCTTC; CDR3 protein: CASSYRTEGTEGYTF
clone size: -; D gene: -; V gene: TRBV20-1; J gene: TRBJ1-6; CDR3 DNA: TGCAGTGCTAGACCAGGTTTTGGTTCACCCCTCCACTTT; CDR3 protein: CSARPGFGSPLHF
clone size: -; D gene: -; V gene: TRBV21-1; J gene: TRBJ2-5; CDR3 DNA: TGTGCCAGCAGCAGAGACCAGACCCAGTACTTC; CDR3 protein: CASSRDQTQYF
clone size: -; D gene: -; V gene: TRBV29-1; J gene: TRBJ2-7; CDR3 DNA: TGCAGCGCCCAGGGTTTTGAAACCTACGAGCAGTACTTC; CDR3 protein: CSAQGFETYEQYF
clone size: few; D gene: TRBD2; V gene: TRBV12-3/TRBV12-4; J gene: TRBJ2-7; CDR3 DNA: TGTGCCAGCAGTTGGACTAGCGGAGTATACGAGCAGTACTTC; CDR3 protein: CASSWTSGVYEQYF
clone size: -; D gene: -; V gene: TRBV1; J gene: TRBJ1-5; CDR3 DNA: TGCACCAGCAGCCTTGAGGCGGATAGCAATCAGCCCCAGCATTTT; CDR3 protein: CTSSLEADSNQPQHF
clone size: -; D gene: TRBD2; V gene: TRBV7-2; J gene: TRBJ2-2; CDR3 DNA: TGTGCCAGCAGCTTCCCCTTAGCGGGAGGGGACACCGGGGAGCTGTTTTTT; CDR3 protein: CASSFPLAGGDTGELFF
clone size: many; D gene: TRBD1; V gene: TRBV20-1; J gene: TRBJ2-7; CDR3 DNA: TGCAGTGCTGGGGACAGGGATAATTCCTACGAGCAGTACTTC; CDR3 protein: CSAGDRDNSYEQYF
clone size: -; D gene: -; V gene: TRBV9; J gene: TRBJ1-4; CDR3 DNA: TGTGCCAGCAGCGTAGGGAGGTTAGATGAAAAACTGTTTTTT; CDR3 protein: CASSVGRLDEKLFF
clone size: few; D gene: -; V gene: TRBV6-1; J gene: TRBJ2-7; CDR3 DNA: TGTGCCAGCAGTGTCGGGGTTAGCTCCTACGAGCAGTACTTC; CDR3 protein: CASSVGVSSYEQYF
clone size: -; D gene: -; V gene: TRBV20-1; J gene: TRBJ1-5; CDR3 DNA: TGCAGTGCTAGAGATCCCGGAGGGGGGCAGCCCCAGCATTTT; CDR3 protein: CSARDPGGGQPQHF
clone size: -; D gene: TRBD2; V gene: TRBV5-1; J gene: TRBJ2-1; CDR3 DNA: TGCGCCAGCAGCTTGGTGGGAGGGAATGTCGGGCAGTTCTTC; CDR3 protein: CASSLVGGNVGQFF
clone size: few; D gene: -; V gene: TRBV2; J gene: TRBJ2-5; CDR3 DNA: TGTGCCAGCAGGGACTGGGGAGGCAGTCCCCAAGAGACCCAGTACTTC; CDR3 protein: CASRDWGGSPQETQYF
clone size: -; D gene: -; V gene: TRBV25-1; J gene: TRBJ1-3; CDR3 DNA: TGTGCCAGCAGTGACCCGAAAGGGTACGGAAACACCATATATTTT; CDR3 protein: CASSDPKGYGNTIYF
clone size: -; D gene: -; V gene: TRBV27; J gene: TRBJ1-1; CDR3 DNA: TGTGCCAGCAGTTTAAACGGGGGTAGAGCTTTCTTT; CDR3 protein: CASSLNGGRAFF
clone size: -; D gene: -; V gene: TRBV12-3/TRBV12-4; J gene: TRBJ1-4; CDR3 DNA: TGTGCCAGCAGTTTTTTCGGGGGAGGTAATGAAAAACTGTTTTTT; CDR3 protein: CASSFFGGGNEKLFF
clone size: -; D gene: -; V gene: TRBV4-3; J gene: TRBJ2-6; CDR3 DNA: TGCGCCAGCAGCCAAGATAGAGGGTCTGGGGCCAACGTCCTGACTTTC; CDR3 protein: CASSQDRGSGANVLTF
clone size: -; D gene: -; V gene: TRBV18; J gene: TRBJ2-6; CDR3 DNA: TGTGCCAGCTCACCATGGGCCATCGAGGGCTCAACCTCTGGGGCCAACGTCCTGACTTTC; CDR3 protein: CASSPWAIEGSTSGANVLTF
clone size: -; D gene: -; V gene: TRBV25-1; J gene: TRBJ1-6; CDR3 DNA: TGTGCCAGCAGTGAAGTCGGGGCCGGGTATTCACCCCTCCACTTT; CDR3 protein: CASSEVGAGYSPLHF
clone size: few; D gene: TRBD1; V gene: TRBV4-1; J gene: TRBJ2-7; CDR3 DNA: TGCGCCAGCAGCGGATACCGGGACAGGGCCTACGAGCAGTACTTC; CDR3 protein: CASSGYRDRAYEQYF
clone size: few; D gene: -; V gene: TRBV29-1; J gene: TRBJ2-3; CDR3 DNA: TGCAGCGCGCACCTTTTCACAGATACGCAGTATTTT; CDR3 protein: CSAHLFTDTQYF
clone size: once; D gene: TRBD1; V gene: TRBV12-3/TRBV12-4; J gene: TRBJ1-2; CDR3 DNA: TGTGCCAGCAGTTACAGGGGTGACTATGGCTACACCTTC; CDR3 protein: CASSYRGDYGYTF
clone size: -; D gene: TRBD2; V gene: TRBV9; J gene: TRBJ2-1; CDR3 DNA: TGTGCCAGCAGCCCCCGCGGGGGACCCGGTTACAATGAGCAGTTCTTC; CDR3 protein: CASSPRGGPGYNEQFF
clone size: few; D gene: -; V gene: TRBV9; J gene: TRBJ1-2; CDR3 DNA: TGTGCCAGCAGCCCAGCCAGGAGCAATATCGATGGCTACACCTTC; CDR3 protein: CASSPARSNIDGYTF
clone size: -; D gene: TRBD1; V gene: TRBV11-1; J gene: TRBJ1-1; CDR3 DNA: TGTGCCAGCAGAATTACCGGGACAGGGGGCAAGGGCACTGAAGCTTTCTTT; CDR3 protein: CASRITGTGGKGTEAFF
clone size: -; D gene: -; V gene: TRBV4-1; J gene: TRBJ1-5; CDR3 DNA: TGCGCCAGCAGCTTCCGACAGGTTAGCAATCAGCCCCAGCATTTT; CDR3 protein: CASSFRQVSNQPQHF
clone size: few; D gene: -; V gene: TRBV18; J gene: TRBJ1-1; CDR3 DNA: TGTGCCAGCTCCCTGAAGGTAACTTGGGACACTGAAGCTTTCTTT; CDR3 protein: CASSLKVTWDTEAFF
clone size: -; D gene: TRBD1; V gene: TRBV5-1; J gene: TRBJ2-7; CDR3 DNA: TGCGCCAGCAGCGTCGACAGGGCCAACTACGAGCAGTACTTC; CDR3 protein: CASSVDRANYEQYF
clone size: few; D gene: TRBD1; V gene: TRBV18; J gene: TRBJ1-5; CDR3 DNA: TGTGCCAGCTCATTCGACAGGGCTCAGCCCCAGCATTTT; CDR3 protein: CASSFDRAQPQHF
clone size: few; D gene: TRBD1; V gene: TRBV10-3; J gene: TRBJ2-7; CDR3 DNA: TGTGCCATCAGTGCCTCCGGGACAGGGTCCTACGAGCAGTACTTC; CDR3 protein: CAISASGTGSYEQYF
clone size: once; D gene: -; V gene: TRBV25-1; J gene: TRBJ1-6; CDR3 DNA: TGTGCCAGCAGTGCCGGGACACGGAATAATTCACCCCTCCACTTT; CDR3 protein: CASSAGTRNNSPLHF
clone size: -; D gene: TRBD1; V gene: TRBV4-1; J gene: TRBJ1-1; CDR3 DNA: TGCGCCAGCAGCCAAGCCCAGGGGGCAGTAGGCACTGAAGCTTTCTTT; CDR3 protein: CASSQAQGAVGTEAFF
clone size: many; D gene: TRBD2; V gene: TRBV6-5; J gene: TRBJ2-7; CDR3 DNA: TGTGCCTCCTCTTTAGCGGGAGGGCGCGAGCAGTACTTC; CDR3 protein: CASSLAGGREQYF
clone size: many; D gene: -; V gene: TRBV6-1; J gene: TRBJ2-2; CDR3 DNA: TGTGCCAGCAGAACTAGCTTAAACACCGGGGAGCTGTTTTTT; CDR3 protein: CASRTSLNTGELFF
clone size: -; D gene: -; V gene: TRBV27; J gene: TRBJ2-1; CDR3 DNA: TGTGCCAGCAGTTTTATTTTGGGTCAGGTCGGAAGTGAGCAGTTCTTC; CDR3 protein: CASSFILGQVGSEQFF
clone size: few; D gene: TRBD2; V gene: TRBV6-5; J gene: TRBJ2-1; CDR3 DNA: TGTGCCAGCAGTTATAGGGGGACTAGCAATGAGCAGTTCTTC; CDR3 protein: CASSYRGTSNEQFF